A selection of T cell receptor beta chains follows, all from one sample in a study of shared clonotypes between healthy human individuals. Using immunoSEQ multiplex PCR, the repertoire was profiled, and TCRdb retains in-frame clones only, with some absent. The data contain 2 million to 2.5 million clones, 85% to 95% of them singletons. Sequencing used naive CD8+ T cells from PBMCs. These receptors were collected from a man aged 18 to 30 in good health. Some clones in this sample may be carry-over from other donors' samples. Each CDR3 is given with its conserved first and last residue. A D gene is named only where the DNA matches it firmly. Size values are once, few and many counts, or a class for expanded clones, and some rows have none.

V	J	D	size	DNA	CDR3
TRBV7-9	TRBJ2-1	.	.	TGTGCCAGCAGCTTACTTTCGGATCGAAGCAATGAGCAGTTCTTC	CASSLLSDRSNEQFF
TRBV4-1	TRBJ2-2	.	.	TGCGCCAGCAGCCAAGTGTGGGGGGGCCCCCACCGGGAGCTGTTTTTT	CASSQVWGGPHRELFF
TRBV6-6	TRBJ2-3	.	once	TGTGCCAGCAGTTACCTACCAGGGGCGTTGACAGATACGCAGTATTTT	CASSYLPGALTDTQYF
TRBV9	TRBJ2-7	.	.	TGTGCCAGCAGCGCGACGACTTCCTACGAGCAGTACTTC	CASSATTSYEQYF
TRBV9	TRBJ2-1	TRBD1	.	TGTGCCAGCAGCGTGGGCATACAGGGGGGATTTCCCAATGAGCAGTTCTTC	CASSVGIQGGFPNEQFF
TRBV23-1	TRBJ2-7	TRBD1	.	TGCGCCAGCGACCCACCCCGGGACAGGGGTCCCTACGAGCAGTACTTC	CASDPPRDRGPYEQYF
TRBV9	TRBJ2-7	.	.	TGTGCCAGCAGCGCGGGCAGGAGCTCCTACGAGCAGTACTTC	CASSAGRSSYEQYF
TRBV4-1	TRBJ2-1	.	.	TGCGCCAGCAGCCAAGAACGGACGAGCTCCTACAATGAGCAGTTCTTC	CASSQERTSSYNEQFF
TRBV5-1	TRBJ2-5	.	.	TGCGCCAGCAGCTTTCAAGAGACCCAGTACTTC	CASSFQETQYF
TRBV10-3	TRBJ2-3	TRBD2	.	TGTGCCATCAGCCTCGCCATTAGCGGGACTAGCACAGATACGCAGTATTTT	CAISLAISGTSTDTQYF
TRBV19	TRBJ1-1	.	.	TGTGCCAGTAGTCCCTCACCGACAGGGAACACTGAAGCTTTCTTT	CASSPSPTGNTEAFF
TRBV27	TRBJ2-7	.	.	TGTGCCAGCAGACCCGGACACAAGTACGAGCAGTACTTC	CASRPGHKYEQYF
TRBV27	TRBJ2-7	TRBD2	.	TGTGCCAGCAGTTTTGGCGGGAGTACGTATGAGCAGTACTTC	CASSFGGSTYEQYF
TRBV7-9	TRBJ2-1	TRBD1	.	TGTGCCAGCAGCCCTATCCGGGACAGGGGTTACAATGAGCAGTTCTTC	CASSPIRDRGYNEQFF
TRBV9	TRBJ1-2	TRBD1	once	TGTGCCAGCAGCGCATCGAGGACAGGGAGCTATGGCTACACCTTC	CASSASRTGSYGYTF
TRBV6-1	TRBJ2-7	.	.	TGTGCCAGCAGTGAAGCGCTTAACTACGAGCAGTACTTC	CASSEALNYEQYF
TRBV28	TRBJ2-7	.	.	TGTGCCAGCAGCTTTCCCCCCACCGCCGAGAGGTTAACCTACGAGCAGTACTTC	CASSFPPTAERLTYEQYF
TRBV9	TRBJ1-1	.	.	TGTGCCAGCAGCGGCTGGACGGTTGAAGCTTTCTTT	CASSGWTVEAFF
TRBV7-6	TRBJ2-2	.	.	TGTGCCAGCAGCTTAGTGTCCGTGGGTAGGACCGGGGAGCTGTTTTTT	CASSLVSVGRTGELFF
TRBV28	TRBJ2-5	.	.	TGTGCCAGCAGTTTAACGGACAGCTGGGGGAAAGAGACCCAGTACTTC	CASSLTDSWGKETQYF
TRBV27	TRBJ2-7	TRBD2	.	TGTGCCAGCAGTCCCCGACTAGCGGGATGGGGAGAGCAGTACTTC	CASSPRLAGWGEQYF
TRBV7-8	TRBJ1-1	.	once	TGTGCCAGCAGCGAATCAGGGAAGTTGAACACTGAAGCTTTCTTT	CASSESGKLNTEAFF
TRBV2	TRBJ1-2	TRBD1	once	TGTGCCAGCAAGGGACAGGGCTATGGCTACACCTTC	CASKGQGYGYTF
TRBV29-1	TRBJ2-5	TRBD2	once	TGCAGCGTTGATACTAGCGGGAGGGCTTGGGAGACCCAGTACTTC	CSVDTSGRAWETQYF
TRBV27	TRBJ1-2	TRBD1	.	TGTGCCAGCAGTTTAATCAGGACAGGCGGGCCGGGACTTGATGGCTACACCTTC	CASSLIRTGGPGLDGYTF
TRBV19	TRBJ2-3	.	.	TGTGCCAGTAGTTTCGCGGGGCAGGGGATGCCGGCAGATACGCAGTATTTT	CASSFAGQGMPADTQYF
TRBV29-1	TRBJ2-7	.	.	TGCAGCGTTATTCCCTTTTTGACAACCTCGGCCTCCTACGAGCAGTACTTC	CSVIPFLTTSASYEQYF
TRBV6-1	TRBJ2-1	.	once	TGTGCCAGCAGTGAAAGCGTCAGGGGTAGCTCCTATAGCAATGAGCAGTTCTTC	CASSESVRGSSYSNEQFF
TRBV29-1	TRBJ2-5	.	.	TGCAGCGTTGATCGCTGGGTCCACTCCGGGGAGACCCAGTACTTC	CSVDRWVHSGETQYF
TRBV19	TRBJ2-2	.	.	TGTGCCAGTAGACCCCCATCCACCGGGGAGCTGTTTTTT	CASRPPSTGELFF
TRBV9	TRBJ2-1	.	few	TGTGCCAGCAGCGTAAGTAAGGGCAATGAGCAGTTCTTC	CASSVSKGNEQFF
TRBV27	TRBJ2-1	TRBD1	.	TGTGCCAGCAGTTTCCGGGACAGGGGGCGAACTGAGCAGTTCTTC	CASSFRDRGRTEQFF
TRBV27	TRBJ2-7	.	.	TGTGCCAGCAGTTTAAAATGGACACTCTACGAGCAGTACTTC	CASSLKWTLYEQYF
TRBV7-2	TRBJ2-7	.	.	TGTGCCAGCAGCTTCGGGGGTAATCTCTACGAGCAGTACTTC	CASSFGGNLYEQYF
TRBV27	TRBJ2-3	TRBD2	.	TGTGCCAGCAGCCCACGGGTGGCTAGCGGGAGGGCGGCAGATACGCAGTATTTT	CASSPRVASGRAADTQYF
TRBV7-6	TRBJ1-1	.	.	TGTGCCAGCAGCCCAAACTGGACACCACAGAACACTGAAGCTTTCTTT	CASSPNWTPQNTEAFF
TRBV4-1	TRBJ1-6	TRBD1	once	TGCGCCAGCAGCACCCGACAGGGGGCTCAATATAATTCACCCCTCCACTTT	CASSTRQGAQYNSPLHF
TRBV2	TRBJ2-7	.	.	TGTGCCAGCAGTGAAGCCGTCCGGGTCTTGCAGGGTGAGCAGTACTTC	CASSEAVRVLQGEQYF
TRBV7-9	TRBJ2-3	.	.	TGTGCCAGCAGCGATCCGGGTACGCAGTATTTT	CASSDPGTQYF
TRBV15	TRBJ2-7	.	.	TGTGCCACCAGCAGAGTTGGTACAGGATTCTCCTACGAGCAGTACTTC	CATSRVGTGFSYEQYF
TRBV27	TRBJ2-7	.	.	TGTGCCAGCAGCGTCGACTTGGCCGCCTACGAGCAGTACTTC	CASSVDLAAYEQYF
TRBV27	TRBJ2-7	.	.	TGTGCCAGCAGCCTACGAACTACCCCCTACGAGCAGTACTTC	CASSLRTTPYEQYF